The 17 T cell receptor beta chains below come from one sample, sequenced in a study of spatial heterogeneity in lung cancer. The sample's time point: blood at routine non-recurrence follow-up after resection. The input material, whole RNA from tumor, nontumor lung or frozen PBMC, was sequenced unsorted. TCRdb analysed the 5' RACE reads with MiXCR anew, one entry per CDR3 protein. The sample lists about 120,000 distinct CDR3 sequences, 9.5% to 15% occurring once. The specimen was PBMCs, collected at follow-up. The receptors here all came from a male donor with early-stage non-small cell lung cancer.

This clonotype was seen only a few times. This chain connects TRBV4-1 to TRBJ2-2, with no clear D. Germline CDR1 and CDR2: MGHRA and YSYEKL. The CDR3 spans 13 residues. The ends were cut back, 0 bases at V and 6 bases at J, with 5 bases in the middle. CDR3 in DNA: TGCGCCAGCAGCCAAGATGGGCCCGGGGAGCTGTTTTTT. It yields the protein CASSQDGPGELFF.

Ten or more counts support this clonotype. The CDR3 region is CASSTTRGRTEAFF. The CDR3 coding sequence is TGTGCCAGCAGCACGACCAGGGGGCGGACTGAAGCTTTCTTT. This chain uses TRBV11-2 with TRBJ1-1, with TRBD1 matching 8 bases. CDR1 is SGHAT, CDR2 FQNNGV, per germline. The trim removed 5 bases at V and 5 bases at J, leaving 7 bases unmatched. This CDR3 contains 14 residues.

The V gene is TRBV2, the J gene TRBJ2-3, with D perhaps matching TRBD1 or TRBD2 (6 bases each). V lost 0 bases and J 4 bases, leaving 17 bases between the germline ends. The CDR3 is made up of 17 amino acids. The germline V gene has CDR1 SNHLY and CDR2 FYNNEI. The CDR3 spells CASSEALWGAIADTQYF. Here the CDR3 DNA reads TGTGCCAGCAGTGAAGCGCTTTGGGGGGCGATCGCAGATACGCAGTATTTT. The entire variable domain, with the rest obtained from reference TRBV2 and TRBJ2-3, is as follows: EPEVTQTPSHQVTQMGQEVILRCVPISNHLYFYWYRQILGQKVEFLVSFYNNEISEKSEIFDDQFSVERPDGSNFTLKIRSTKLEDSAMYFCASSEALWGAIADTQYFGPGTRLTVL.

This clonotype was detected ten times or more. The CDR3 region is CASSKNTADTQYF. In nucleotides, the CDR3 is TGTGCCAGCAGCAAAAACACGGCAGATACGCAGTATTTT. The chain combines TRBV4-2 with TRBJ2-3; D is uncertain. Trimming stripped 5 bases from V and 4 bases from J, with 10 bases between. In germline, CDR1 is LGHNA, CDR2 YNFKEQ. The CDR3 is 13 amino acids.

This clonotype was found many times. DNA of the CDR3: TGTGCCAGCAGCTCCCGACTAGCGGGGGGGTACTCCTACAATGAGCAGTTCTTC. It encodes CASSSRLAGGYSYNEQFF. This sequence joins TRBV7-8 and TRBJ2-1, with TRBD2 matching over 14 bases. Germline-derived CDR1 and CDR2 are SGHVS and FQNEAQ. The junction had 5 bases not matched to a gene; V was cut back by 4 bases and J by 0 bases. The CDR3 extends over 18 amino acids.

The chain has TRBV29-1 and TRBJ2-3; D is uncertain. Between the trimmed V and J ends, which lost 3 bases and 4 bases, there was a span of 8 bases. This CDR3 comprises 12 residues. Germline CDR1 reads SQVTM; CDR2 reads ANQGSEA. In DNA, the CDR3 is TGCAGCGTTGAGCAGAATTCAGATACGCAGTATTTT. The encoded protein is CSVEQNSDTQYF.

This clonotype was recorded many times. This CDR3 is CASSLSQGGETQYF. CDR3 nucleotide sequence: TGTGCCAGCAGTTTATCCCAGGGTGGGGAGACCCAGTACTTC. The genes are TRBV27 and TRBJ2-5, with D perhaps matching TRBD1 (5 bases). The CDR3 extends over 14 amino acids. CDR1 is MNHEY, CDR2 SMNVEV, per germline (reference sequence). V lost 0 bases, J lost 5 bases, and 10 bases lay in between.

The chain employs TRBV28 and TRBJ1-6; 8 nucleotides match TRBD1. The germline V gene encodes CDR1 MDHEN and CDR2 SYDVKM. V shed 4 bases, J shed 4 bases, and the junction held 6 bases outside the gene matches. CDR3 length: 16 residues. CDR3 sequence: CASSSFRQGYNSPLHF. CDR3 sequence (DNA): TGTGCCAGCAGTTCATTCAGACAGGGGTATAATTCACCCCTCCACTTT.

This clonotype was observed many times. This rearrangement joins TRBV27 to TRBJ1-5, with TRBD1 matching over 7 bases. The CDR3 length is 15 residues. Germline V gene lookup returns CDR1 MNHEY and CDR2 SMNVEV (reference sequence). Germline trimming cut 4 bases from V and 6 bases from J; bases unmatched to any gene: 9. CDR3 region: CASSSQGGAGQPQHF. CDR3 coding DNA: TGTGCCAGCAGTTCTCAGGGGGGGGCTGGTCAGCCCCAGCATTTT.

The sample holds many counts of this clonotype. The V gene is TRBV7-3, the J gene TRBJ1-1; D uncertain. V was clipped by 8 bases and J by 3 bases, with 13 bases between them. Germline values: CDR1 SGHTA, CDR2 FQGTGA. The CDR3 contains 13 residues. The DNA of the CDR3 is TGTGCCAGCTCCCGGGAGAGGGACACTGAAGCTTTCTTT. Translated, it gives CASSRERDTEAFF.

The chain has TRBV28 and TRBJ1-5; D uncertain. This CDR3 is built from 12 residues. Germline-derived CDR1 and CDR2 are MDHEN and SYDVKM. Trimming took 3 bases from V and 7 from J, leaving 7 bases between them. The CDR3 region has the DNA TGTGCCAGCAGTTTTGGGGTCCAGCCCCAGCATTTT. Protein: CASSFGVQPQHF.

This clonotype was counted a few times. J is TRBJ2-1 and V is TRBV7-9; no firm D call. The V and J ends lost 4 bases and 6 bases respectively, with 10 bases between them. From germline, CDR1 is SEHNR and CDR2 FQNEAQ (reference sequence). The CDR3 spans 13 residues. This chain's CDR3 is CASSSRRVNEQFF. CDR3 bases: TGTGCCAGCAGCTCAAGACGAGTCAATGAGCAGTTCTTC.

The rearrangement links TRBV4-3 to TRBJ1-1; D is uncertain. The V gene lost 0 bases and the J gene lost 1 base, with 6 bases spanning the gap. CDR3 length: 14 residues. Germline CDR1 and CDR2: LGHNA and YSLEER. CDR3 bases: TGCGCCAGCAGCCAAGATGCAGGGAACACTGAAGCTTTCTTT. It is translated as CASSQDAGNTEAFF.

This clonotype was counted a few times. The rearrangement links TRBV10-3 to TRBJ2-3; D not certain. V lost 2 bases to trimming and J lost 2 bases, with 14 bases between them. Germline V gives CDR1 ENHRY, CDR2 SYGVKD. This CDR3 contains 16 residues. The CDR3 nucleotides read TGTGCCATCAGTGAGCCCACCTCGAGATACACAGATACGCAGTATTTT. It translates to CAISEPTSRYTDTQYF.

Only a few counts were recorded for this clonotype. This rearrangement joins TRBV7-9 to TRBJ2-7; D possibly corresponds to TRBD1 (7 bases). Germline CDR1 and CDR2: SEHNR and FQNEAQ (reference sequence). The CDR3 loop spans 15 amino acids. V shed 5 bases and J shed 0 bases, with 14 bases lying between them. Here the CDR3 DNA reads TGTGCCAGCAGCCCCAGGGGGGCACCCTCCTACGAGCAGTACTTC. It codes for CASSPRGAPSYEQYF.

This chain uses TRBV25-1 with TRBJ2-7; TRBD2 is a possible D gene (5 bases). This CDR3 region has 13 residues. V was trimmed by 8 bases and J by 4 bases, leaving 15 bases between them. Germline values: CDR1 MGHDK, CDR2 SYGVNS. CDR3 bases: TGTGCCAGCTTAGGAACCGGGATTTACGAGCAGTACTTC. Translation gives CASLGTGIYEQYF.

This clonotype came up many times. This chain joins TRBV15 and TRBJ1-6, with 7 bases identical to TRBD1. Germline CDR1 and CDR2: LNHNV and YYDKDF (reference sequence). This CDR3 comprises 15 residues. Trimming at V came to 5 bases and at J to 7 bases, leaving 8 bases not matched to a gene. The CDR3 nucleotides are TGTGCCACCAGCCTACGTAGGACAGGAAATTCACCCCTCCACTTT. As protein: CATSLRRTGNSPLHF. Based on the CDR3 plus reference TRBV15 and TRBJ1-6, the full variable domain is DAMVIQNPRYQVTQFGKPVTLSCSQTLNHNVMYWYQQKSSQAPKLLFHYYDKDFNNEADTPDNFQSRRPNTSFCFLDIRSPGLGDTAMYLCATSLRRTGNSPLHFGNGTRLTVT.